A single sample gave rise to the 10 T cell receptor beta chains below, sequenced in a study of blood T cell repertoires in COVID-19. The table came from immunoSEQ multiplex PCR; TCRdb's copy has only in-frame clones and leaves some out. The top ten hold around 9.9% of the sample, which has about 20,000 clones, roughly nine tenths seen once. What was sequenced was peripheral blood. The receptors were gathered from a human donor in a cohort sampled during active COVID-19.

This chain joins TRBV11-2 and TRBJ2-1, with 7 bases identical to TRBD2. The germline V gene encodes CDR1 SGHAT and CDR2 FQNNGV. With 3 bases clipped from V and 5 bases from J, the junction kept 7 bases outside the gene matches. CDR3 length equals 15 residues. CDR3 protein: CASSFGPGGHNEQFF. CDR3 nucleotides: TGTGCCAGCAGCTTTGGGCCGGGGGGTCACAATGAGCAGTTCTTC. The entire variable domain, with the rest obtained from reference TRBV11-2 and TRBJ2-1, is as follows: EAGVAQSPRYKIIEKRQSVAFWCNPISGHATLYWYQQILGQGPKLLIQFQNNGVVDDSQLPKDRFSAERLKGVDSTLKIQPAKLEDSAVYLCASSFGPGGHNEQFFGPGTRLTVL.

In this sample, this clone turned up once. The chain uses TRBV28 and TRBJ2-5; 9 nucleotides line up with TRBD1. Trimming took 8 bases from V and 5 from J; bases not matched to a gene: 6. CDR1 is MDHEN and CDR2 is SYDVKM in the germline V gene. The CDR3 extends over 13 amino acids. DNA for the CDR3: TGTGCCAGCGTGGACAGGGGAGGGGAGACCCAGTACTTC. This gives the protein CASVDRGGETQYF.

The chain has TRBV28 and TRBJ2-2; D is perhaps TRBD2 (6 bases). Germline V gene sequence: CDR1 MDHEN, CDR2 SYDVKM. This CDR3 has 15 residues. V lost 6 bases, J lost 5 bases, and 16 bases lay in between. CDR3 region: CASSPHGGRTGELFF. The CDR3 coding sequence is TGTGCCAGCAGCCCCCATGGAGGGAGGACCGGGGAGCTGTTTTTT. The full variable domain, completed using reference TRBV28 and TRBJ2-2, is DVKVTQSSRYLVKRTGEKVFLECVQDMDHENMFWYRQDPGLGLRLIYFSYDVKMKEKGDIPEGYSVSREKKERFSLILESASTNQTSMYLCASSPHGGRTGELFFGEGSRLTVL.

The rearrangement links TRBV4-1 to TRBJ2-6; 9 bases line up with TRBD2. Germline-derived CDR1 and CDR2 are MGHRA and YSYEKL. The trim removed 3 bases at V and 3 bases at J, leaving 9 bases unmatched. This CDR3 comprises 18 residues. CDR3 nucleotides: TGCGCCAGCAGCCAGGATCTAGCGGGACTTAGTGGGGCCAACGTCCTGACTTTC. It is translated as CASSQDLAGLSGANVLTF.

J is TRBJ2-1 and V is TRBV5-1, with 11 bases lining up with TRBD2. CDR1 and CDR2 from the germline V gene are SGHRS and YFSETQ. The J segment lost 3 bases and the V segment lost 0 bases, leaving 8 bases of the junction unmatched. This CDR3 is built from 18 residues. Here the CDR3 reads CASSLALLLAGVYNEQFF. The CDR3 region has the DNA TGCGCCAGCAGCTTGGCTCTATTACTAGCGGGAGTCTACAATGAGCAGTTCTTC.

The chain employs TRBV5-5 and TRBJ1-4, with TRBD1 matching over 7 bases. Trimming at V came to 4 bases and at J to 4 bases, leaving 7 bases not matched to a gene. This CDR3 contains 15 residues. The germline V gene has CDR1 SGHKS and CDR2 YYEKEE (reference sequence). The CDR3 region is CASSGGTVLNEKLFF. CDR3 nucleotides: TGTGCCAGCAGCGGTGGGACAGTTCTTAATGAAAAACTGTTTTTT.

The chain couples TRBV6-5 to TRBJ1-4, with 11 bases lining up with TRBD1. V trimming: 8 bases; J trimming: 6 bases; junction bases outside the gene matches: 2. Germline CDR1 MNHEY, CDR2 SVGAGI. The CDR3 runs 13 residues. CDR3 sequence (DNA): TGTGCCAGCGCGGACAGGGGGCATGAAAAACTGTTTTTT. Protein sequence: CASADRGHEKLFF.

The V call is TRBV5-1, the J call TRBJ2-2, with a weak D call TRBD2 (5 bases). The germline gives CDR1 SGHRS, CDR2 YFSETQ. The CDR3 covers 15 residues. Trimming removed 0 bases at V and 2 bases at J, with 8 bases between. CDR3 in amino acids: CASSLVGVNTGELFF. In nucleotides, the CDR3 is TGCGCCAGCAGCTTGGTGGGAGTCAACACCGGGGAGCTGTTTTTT. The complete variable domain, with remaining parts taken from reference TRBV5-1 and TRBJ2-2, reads KAGVTQTPRYLIKTRGQQVTLSCSPISGHRSVSWYQQTPGQGLQFLFEYFSETQRNKGNFPGRFSGRQFSNSRSEMNVSTLELGDSALYLCASSLVGVNTGELFFGEGSRLTVL.

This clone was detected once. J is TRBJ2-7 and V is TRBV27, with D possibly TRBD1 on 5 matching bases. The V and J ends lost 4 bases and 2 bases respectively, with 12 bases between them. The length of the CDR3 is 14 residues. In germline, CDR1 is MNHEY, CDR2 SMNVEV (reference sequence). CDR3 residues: CASSSLGQTYEQYF. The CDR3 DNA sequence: TGTGCCAGCAGTTCCCTGGGGCAGACCTACGAGCAGTACTTC.

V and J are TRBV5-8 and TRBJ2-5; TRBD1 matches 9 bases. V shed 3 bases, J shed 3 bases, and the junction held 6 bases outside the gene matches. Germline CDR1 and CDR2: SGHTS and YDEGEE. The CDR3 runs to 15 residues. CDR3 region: CASSSGTGREETQYF. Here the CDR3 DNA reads TGTGCCAGCAGCTCCGGGACAGGGAGGGAAGAGACCCAGTACTTC.